Below, 14 T cell receptor beta chains from the same sample are listed, as sequenced in a study of blood T cell repertoires in COVID-19. TCRdb's copy holds only in-frame clones and misses some; the assay was immunoSEQ multiplex PCR. The profile covers approximately 250,000 clones, with about 83% appearing a single time and about 6% taken by the ten largest. Material: peripheral blood. Receptor source: a woman older than 75 with COVID-19, enrolled during active disease.

This chain joins TRBV27 and TRBJ2-6, with D possibly TRBD2 on 5 matching bases. From germline, CDR1 is MNHEY and CDR2 SMNVEV (reference sequence). This CDR3 region has 15 residues. With 6 bases removed from V and 4 bases from J, the gap between germline ends came to 13 bases. CDR3 nucleotides: TGTGCCAGCAGGGCAGCGGCGCTAGGGGCCAACGTCCTGACTTTC. Its translation is CASRAAALGANVLTF.

The chain joins TRBV18 to TRBJ2-1; 8 bases are shared with TRBD2. The CDR3 loop spans 14 amino acids. Trimming at V came to 3 bases and at J to 2 bases, leaving 0 bases not matched to a gene. Per germline, CDR1 KGHSH and CDR2 LQKENI. The CDR3 here is CASSPGLAYNEQFF. The CDR3 DNA follows: TGTGCCAGCTCACCGGGACTAGCCTACAATGAGCAGTTCTTC.

This clone appeared a single time. CDR3 coding DNA: TGTGCCAGCAGCCAAGAGGGGCATATAGACGATGAAAAACTGTTTTTT. This encodes CASSQEGHIDDEKLFF. The V call is TRBV3-1 (or the pseudogene TRBV3-2), the J call TRBJ1-4, with D tentatively TRBD1 (5 bases). In germline, CDR1 is LGHDT, CDR2 YNNKEL (reference sequence). V was cut by 0 bases and J by 6 bases, with 14 bases left in between. The CDR3 has 16 amino acids.

The rearrangement links TRBV10-3 to TRBJ2-1, with D uncertain. Trimming cost V 1 base and J 10 bases, with 5 bases left between them. CDR3 length equals 11 residues. Looked up from germline, CDR1 is ENHRY and CDR2 is SYGVKD. This CDR3 is CAISEYQEQFF. The CDR3 nucleotides are TGTGCCATCAGTGAGTATCAGGAGCAGTTCTTC.

J is TRBJ1-1 and V is TRBV5-4; 9 bases agree with TRBD1. This CDR3 has 18 residues. V was pared by 4 bases and J by 3 bases, with 16 bases of the junction left unmatched. Looked up from germline, CDR1 is SGHNT and CDR2 is YYREEE (reference sequence). CDR3 bases: TGTGCCAGCAGCCCGGGAGGACAGGGGAGGGGTGTGGACACTGAAGCTTTCTTT. Protein sequence: CASSPGGQGRGVDTEAFF.

This rearrangement joins TRBV7-9 to TRBJ1-1, with a possible D match to TRBD1 (5 bases). V dropped 4 bases and J dropped 5 bases, with 17 bases sitting between them. The CDR3 loop spans 15 amino acids. CDR1 and CDR2 (germline): SEHNR, FQNEAQ (reference sequence). The CDR3 spells CASSSSQGDGTEAFF. In nucleotides, the CDR3 is TGTGCCAGCAGCTCGAGTCAGGGTGATGGAACTGAAGCTTTCTTT. The full variable domain, its missing parts supplied by reference TRBV7-9 and TRBJ1-1, is DTGVSQNPRHKITKRGQNVTFRCDPISEHNRLYWYRQTLGQGPEFLTYFQNEAQLEKSRLLSDRFSAERPKGSFSTLEIQRTEQGDSAMYLCASSSSQGDGTEAFFGQGTRLTVV.

The genes are TRBV18 and TRBJ1-4; TRBD1 agrees at 7 bases. Unmatched junction bases numbered 10, after V lost 4 bases and J lost 5 bases. The germline CDR1 and CDR2 sequences are KGHSH and LQKENI. This CDR3 region has 16 residues. The CDR3 sequence: CASSLGQPKANEKLFF. The CDR3 DNA reads TGTGCCAGCTCACTGGGACAGCCGAAGGCCAATGAAAAACTGTTTTTT.

The chain couples TRBV7-2 to TRBJ1-1; D is unresolved. The V end was cut by 1 base, the J end by 12 bases, with 21 bases between. The CDR3 consists of 15 residues. Germline CDR1 reads SGHTA; CDR2 reads FQGNSA. Here the CDR3 DNA reads TGTGCCAGCAGCTTAGGTGCCTTAGGGCCTGTCGGGACTTTCTTT. Translating gives CASSLGALGPVGTFF.

The rearrangement links TRBV30 to TRBJ2-3; TRBD1 aligns across 9 bases. Germline values: CDR1 GTSNPN, CDR2 SVGIG (reference sequence). This CDR3 spans 15 amino acids. Losses at the gene ends were 3 bases for V and 2 bases for J; bases not matched to a gene: 6. DNA of the CDR3: TGTGCCTGGAGGAGAGGGGACAGGGACACAGATACGCAGTATTTT. It encodes CAWRRGDRDTDTQYF.

The rearrangement links TRBV6-1 to TRBJ2-7; D perhaps matches TRBD2 (7 bases). Germline-derived CDR1 and CDR2 are MNHNS and SASEGT. V was trimmed by 1 base and J by 1 base, leaving 8 bases between them. The length of the CDR3 is 14 residues. The CDR3: CASSEEGGSYEQYF. For the CDR3, the DNA is TGTGCCAGCAGTGAAGAGGGGGGGTCCTACGAGCAGTACTTC.

The chain has TRBV10-3 and TRBJ2-5; possibly TRBD1 for D (6 bases). Per germline, CDR1 ENHRY and CDR2 SYGVKD. Trimming removed 4 bases at V and 4 bases at J, with 13 bases between. The CDR3 contains 14 residues. The CDR3 sequence is CAISGGGRIETQYF. The CDR3 DNA sequence: TGTGCCATCAGTGGAGGGGGTAGGATAGAGACCCAGTACTTC.

The rearrangement uses TRBV7-6 and TRBJ2-7; 12 bases match TRBD2. With 2 bases clipped from V and 2 bases from J, the junction kept 7 bases outside the gene matches. CDR1 SGHVS and CDR2 FNYEAQ come from the germline V gene. The CDR3 runs to 17 residues. CDR3 sequence: CASSLKGGLAGTYEQYF. The CDR3 nucleotides read TGTGCCAGCAGCTTAAAAGGTGGACTAGCGGGAACCTACGAGCAGTACTTC.

This clone showed up just a few times. This sequence joins TRBV12-3 or TRBV12-4 and TRBJ1-2; the D gene is possibly TRBD1 (6 bases). The germline V and J ends were trimmed by 3 bases and 7 bases, with 12 bases remaining between them. The CDR3 is 13 amino acids. CDR3 sequence: CASSFGGPGGYTF. Here the CDR3 DNA reads TGTGCCAGCAGTTTCGGGGGGCCGGGTGGCTACACCTTC.

The chain joins TRBV7-9 to TRBJ1-6; D call uncertain. Deletions cut 3 bases from V and 6 bases from J, with 9 bases between. This CDR3 comprises 14 residues. The V gene's germline CDR1 is SEHNR and CDR2 FQNEAQ (reference sequence). Written as DNA, the CDR3 is TGTGCCAGCAGCTTCCGGGAACCTAATTCACCCCTCCACTTT. Protein sequence: CASSFREPNSPLHF.